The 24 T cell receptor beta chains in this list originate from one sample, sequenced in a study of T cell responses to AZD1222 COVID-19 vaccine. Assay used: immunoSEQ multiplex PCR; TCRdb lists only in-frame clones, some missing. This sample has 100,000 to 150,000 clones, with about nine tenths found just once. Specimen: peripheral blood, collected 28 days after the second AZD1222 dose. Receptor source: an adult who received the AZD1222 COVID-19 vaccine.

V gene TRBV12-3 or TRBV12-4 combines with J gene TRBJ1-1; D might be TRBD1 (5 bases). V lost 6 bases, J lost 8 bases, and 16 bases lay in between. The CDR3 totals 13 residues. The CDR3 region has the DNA TGTGCCAGCAGACCCCCGGGGGGAATCGAAGCTTTCTTT. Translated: CASRPPGGIEAFF.

The CDR3 bases are TGTGCCAGCAGCCAAGTCCAGGGGCTATTGAACACTGAAGCTTTCTTT. It yields the protein CASSQVQGLLNTEAFF. The chain joins TRBV14 to TRBJ1-1; D possibly corresponds to TRBD1 (6 bases). The CDR3 runs 16 residues. Trimming pared 1 base from V and 0 bases from J, leaving 12 bases between. Germline lookup yields CDR1 SGHDN and CDR2 FVKESK. Based on the CDR3 plus reference TRBV14 and TRBJ1-1, the full variable domain is EAGVTQFPSHSVIEKGQTVTLRCDPISGHDNLYWYRRVMGKEIKFLLHFVKESKQDESGMPNNRFLAERTGGTYSTLKVQPAELEDSGVYFCASSQVQGLLNTEAFFGQGTRLTVV.

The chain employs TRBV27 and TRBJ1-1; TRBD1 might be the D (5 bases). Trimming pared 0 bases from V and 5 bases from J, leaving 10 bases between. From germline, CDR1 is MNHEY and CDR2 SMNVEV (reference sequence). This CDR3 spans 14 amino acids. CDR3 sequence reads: CASSLSREGTEAFF. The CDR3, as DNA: TGTGCCAGCAGTTTATCGCGCGAGGGGACTGAAGCTTTCTTT.

The CDR3 DNA reads TGTGCCAGCAGCAAAGCGAAGGGGATTCGGGGGGCTCAAACTGAAGCTTTCTTT. Its translation is CASSKAKGIRGAQTEAFF. The chain is built from TRBV21-1 and TRBJ1-1. TRBV21-1 is flagged as a pseudogene. The CDR3 runs 18 residues.

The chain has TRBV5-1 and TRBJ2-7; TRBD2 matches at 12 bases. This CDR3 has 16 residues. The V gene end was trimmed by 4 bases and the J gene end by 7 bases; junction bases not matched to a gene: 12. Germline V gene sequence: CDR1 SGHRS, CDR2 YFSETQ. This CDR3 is CASSPSLAGGPWEQYF. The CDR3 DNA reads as TGCGCCAGCAGCCCCTCGCTAGCGGGAGGGCCGTGGGAGCAGTACTTC. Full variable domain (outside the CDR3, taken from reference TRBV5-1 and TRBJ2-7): KAGVTQTPRYLIKTRGQQVTLSCSPISGHRSVSWYQQTPGQGLQFLFEYFSETQRNKGNFPGRFSGRQFSNSRSEMNVSTLELGDSALYLCASSPSLAGGPWEQYFGPGTRLTVT.

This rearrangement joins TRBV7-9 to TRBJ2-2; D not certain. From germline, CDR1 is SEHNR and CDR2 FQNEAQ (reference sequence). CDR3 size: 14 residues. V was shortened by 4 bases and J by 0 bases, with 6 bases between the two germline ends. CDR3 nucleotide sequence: TGTGCCAGCAGCTCCCGGGCGAACACCGGGGAGCTGTTTTTT. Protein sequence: CASSSRANTGELFF.

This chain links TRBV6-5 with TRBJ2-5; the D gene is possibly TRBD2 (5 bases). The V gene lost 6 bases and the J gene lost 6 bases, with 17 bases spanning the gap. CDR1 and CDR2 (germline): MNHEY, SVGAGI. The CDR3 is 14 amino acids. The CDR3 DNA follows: TGTGCCAGCAGGCGGGCGGGCACGGGGAAGACCCAGTACTTC. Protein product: CASRRAGTGKTQYF.

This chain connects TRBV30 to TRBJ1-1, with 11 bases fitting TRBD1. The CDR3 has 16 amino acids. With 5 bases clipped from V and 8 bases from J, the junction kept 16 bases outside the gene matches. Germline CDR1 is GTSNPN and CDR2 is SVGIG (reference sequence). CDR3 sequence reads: CAWRTGGDLDGSEAFF. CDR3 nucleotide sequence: TGTGCCTGGCGGACAGGGGGCGATTTGGACGGCTCCGAAGCTTTCTTT.

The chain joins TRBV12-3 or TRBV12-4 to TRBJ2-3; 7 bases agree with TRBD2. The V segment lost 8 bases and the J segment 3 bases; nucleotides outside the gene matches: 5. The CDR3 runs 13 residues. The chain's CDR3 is CASQGLQTDTQYF. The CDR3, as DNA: TGTGCCAGCCAGGGACTACAGACAGATACGCAGTATTTT.

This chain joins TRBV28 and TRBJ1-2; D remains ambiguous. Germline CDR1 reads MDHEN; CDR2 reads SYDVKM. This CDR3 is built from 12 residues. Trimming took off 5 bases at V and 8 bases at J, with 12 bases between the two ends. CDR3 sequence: CASSAHGGGYTF. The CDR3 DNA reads TGTGCCAGCAGTGCCCACGGAGGAGGCTACACCTTC.

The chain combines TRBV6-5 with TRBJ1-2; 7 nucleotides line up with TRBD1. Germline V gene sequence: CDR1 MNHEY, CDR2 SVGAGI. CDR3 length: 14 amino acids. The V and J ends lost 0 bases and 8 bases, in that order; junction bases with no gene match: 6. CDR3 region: CASSYSQGTWGYTF. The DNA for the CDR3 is TGTGCCAGCAGTTACTCACAGGGGACTTGGGGCTACACCTTC.

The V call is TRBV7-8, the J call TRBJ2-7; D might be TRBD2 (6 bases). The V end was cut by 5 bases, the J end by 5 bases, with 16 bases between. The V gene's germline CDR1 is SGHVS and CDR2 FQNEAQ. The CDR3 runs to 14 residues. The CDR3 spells CASSPLAGPNEQYF. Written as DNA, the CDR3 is TGTGCCAGCAGCCCCCTTGCGGGGCCAAACGAGCAGTACTTC.

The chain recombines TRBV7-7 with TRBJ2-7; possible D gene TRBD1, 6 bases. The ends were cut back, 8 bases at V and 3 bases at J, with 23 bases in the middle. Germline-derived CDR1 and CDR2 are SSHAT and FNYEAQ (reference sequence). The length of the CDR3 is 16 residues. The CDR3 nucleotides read TGTGCCAGCTCCGAACCTTATAAGACAGGAGTCTACGAGCAGTACTTC. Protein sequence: CASSEPYKTGVYEQYF.

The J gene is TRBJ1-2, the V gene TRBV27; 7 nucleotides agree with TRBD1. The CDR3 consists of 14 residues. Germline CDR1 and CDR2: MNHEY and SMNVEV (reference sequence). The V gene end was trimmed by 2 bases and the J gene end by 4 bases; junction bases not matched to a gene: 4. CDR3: CASSLVGGAYGYTF. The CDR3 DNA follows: TGTGCCAGCAGTTTAGTAGGGGGCGCCTATGGCTACACCTTC.

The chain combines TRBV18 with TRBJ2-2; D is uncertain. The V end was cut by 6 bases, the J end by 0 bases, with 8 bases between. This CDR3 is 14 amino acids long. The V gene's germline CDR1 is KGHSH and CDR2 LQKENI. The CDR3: CASSPDSNTGELFF. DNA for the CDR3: TGTGCCAGCTCCCCCGACTCGAACACCGGGGAGCTGTTTTTT.

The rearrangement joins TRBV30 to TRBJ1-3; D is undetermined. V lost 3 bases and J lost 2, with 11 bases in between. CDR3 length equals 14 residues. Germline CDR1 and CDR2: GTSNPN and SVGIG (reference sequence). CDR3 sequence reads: CAWRNYETGNTIYF. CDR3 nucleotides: TGTGCCTGGAGGAACTATGAGACTGGAAACACCATATATTTT.

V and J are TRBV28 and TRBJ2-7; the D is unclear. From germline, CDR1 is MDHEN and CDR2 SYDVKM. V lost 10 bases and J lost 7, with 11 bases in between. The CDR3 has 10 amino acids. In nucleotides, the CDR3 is TGTGCCACCCTGGGCCCGGAGCAGTACTTC. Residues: CATLGPEQYF. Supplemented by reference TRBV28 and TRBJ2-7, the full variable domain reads DVKVTQSSRYLVKRTGEKVFLECVQDMDHENMFWYRQDPGLGLRLIYFSYDVKMKEKGDIPEGYSVSREKKERFSLILESASTNQTSMYLCATLGPEQYFGPGTRLTVT.

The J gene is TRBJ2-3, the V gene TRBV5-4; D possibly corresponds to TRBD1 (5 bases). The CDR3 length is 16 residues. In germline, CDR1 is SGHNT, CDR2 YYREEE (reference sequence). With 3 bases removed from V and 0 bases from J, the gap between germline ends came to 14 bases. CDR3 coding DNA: TGTGCCAGCAGCTCCGGACAAGCTAGGAGCACAGATACGCAGTATTTT. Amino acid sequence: CASSSGQARSTDTQYF. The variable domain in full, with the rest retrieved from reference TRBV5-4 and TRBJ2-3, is ETGVTQSPTHLIKTRGQQVTLRCSSQSGHNTVSWYQQALGQGPQFIFQYYREEENGRGNFPPRFSGLQFPNYSSELNVNALELDDSALYLCASSSGQARSTDTQYFGPGTRLTVL.

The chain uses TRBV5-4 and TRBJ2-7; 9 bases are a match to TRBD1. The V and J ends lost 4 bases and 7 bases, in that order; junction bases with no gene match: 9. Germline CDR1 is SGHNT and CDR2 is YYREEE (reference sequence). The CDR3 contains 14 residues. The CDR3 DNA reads TGTGCCAGCAGCACCTTACAGGGGGCAGGGGAGCAGTACTTC. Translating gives CASSTLQGAGEQYF.

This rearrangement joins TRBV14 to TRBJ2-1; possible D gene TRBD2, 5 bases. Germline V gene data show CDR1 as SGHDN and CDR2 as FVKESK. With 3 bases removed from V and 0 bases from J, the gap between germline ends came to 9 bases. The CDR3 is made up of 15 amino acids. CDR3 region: CASSHLGSSYNEQFF. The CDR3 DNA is TGTGCCAGCAGCCACCTAGGGAGCTCCTACAATGAGCAGTTCTTC.

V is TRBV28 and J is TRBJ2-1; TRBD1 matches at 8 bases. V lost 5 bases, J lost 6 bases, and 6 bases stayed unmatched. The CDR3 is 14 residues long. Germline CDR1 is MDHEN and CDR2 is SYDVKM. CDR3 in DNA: TGTGCCAGCAGTCCCTCCGGACAGGGCAATGAGCAGTTCTTC. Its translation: CASSPSGQGNEQFF.

The CDR3 coding sequence is TGTGCCAGCAGTTTATTCAGCGGTGCGACCTACGAGCAGTACTTC. It translates to CASSLFSGATYEQYF. The chain recombines TRBV28 with TRBJ2-7; TRBD2 is a possible D gene (5 bases). Germline lookup yields CDR1 MDHEN and CDR2 SYDVKM. Between the trimmed V and J ends, which lost 1 base and 2 bases, there was a span of 12 bases. The CDR3 has 15 residues.

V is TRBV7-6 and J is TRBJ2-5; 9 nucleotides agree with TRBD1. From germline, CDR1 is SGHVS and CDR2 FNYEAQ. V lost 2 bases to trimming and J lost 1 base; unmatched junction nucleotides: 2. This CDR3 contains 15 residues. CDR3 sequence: CASSLPGQGQETQYF. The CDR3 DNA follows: TGTGCCAGCAGCTTACCGGGACAGGGCCAAGAGACCCAGTACTTC.

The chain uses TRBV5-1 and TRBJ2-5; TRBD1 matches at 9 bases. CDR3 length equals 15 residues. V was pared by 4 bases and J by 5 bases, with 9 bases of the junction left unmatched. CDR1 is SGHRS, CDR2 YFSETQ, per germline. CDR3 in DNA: TGCGCCAGCAGCCCGGGACAGGGACAATGGGAGACCCAGTACTTC. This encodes CASSPGQGQWETQYF.